This T cell receptor beta chain is drawn from a study of identifying expanded T cells in peripheral blood. Study-wide results and limits: Technical replicates showed around 1.3 changed clones; two weeks approximately 15; four weeks 19.

The repertoire was sequenced with immunoSEQ multiplex PCR; TCRdb's copy has only in-frame clones and lacks some. The sample contains 70,000 to 95,000 clones, roughly 90% of which appear only once. Concerning this clone: Its antigen remains unidentified.

The CDR3 sequence is 15 residues long. Germline V gene lookup returns CDR1 SGHTS and CDR2 YDEGEE. V was pared by 7 bases and J by 8 bases, with 18 bases of the junction left unmatched. Material: blood. The TCR comes from a person between 18 and 70 years old in good health. V and J are TRBV5-8 and TRBJ2-7; 7 nucleotides align to TRBD2. CDR3 amino acids: CASYRSRAGSNQQYF. The CDR3 DNA reads as TGTGCCAGCTACCGATCGCGAGCGGGGTCTAACCAGCAGTACTTC.